This entry features one TCR beta chain sequence. Its target is not known. The time point was: week 23, last vaccination. Alongside topical imiquimod, each dose of vaccine comprised 300 ug of mutant IDH1 20-mer peptide. V shed 3 bases, J shed 4 bases, and the junction held 6 bases outside the gene matches. CDR1 and CDR2 (germline): SGHTA, FQGNSA. This CDR3 comprises 17 residues. The data originate from a study of a mutant IDH1 vaccine in newly diagnosed glioma. Study in general: Patients in the study were vaccinated eight times, receiving shots in weeks 1, 3, 5, 7, 11, 15, 19 and 23. Study outcomes and limitations: Pseudoprogression seemingly bore no relation to changes in top peripheral T cell clonotypes.

Clones were sequenced by immunoSEQ multiplex PCR, and TCRdb holds only the in-frame ones, with some missing. The sample holds approximately 66,000 clones, over 75% seen once. The TCR originated in a man aged 18 to 29 with glioma. The V gene is TRBV7-2, the J gene TRBJ2-3, with 14 nucleotides matching TRBD2. The source material was PBMCs, sampled from a glioma patient whose treatment included an IDH1 peptide vaccine. CDR3 nucleotide sequence: TGTGCCAGCAGCTTCTCAACGACTAGCGGGGGGGCAGATACGCAGTATTTT. Translated, it gives CASSFSTTSGGADTQYF.